The 31 T cell receptor beta chains in this list originate from one sample, sequenced in a study of blood T cell repertoires in COVID-19. The protocol was immunoSEQ multiplex PCR, while the TCRdb copy is restricted to in-frame clones and leaves out a portion. The sample carries tens of thousands of clones, approximately 80% recorded once. Material: peripheral blood. The source of these receptors is a woman between 70 and 85 years old with acute or convalescent COVID-19.

The chain combines TRBV12-5 with TRBJ2-3; 7 bases agree with TRBD2. Germline lookup yields CDR1 LGHNT and CDR2 FRNRAP. J gave up 4 bases and V 1 base, and 11 bases lay outside the gene matches. The CDR3 spans 17 residues. Written as DNA, the CDR3 is TGTGCTAGTGGTTTGGGGGGGACGACTAGCCGGGCAGATACGCAGTATTTT. This sequence encodes CASGLGGTTSRADTQYF.

The J gene is TRBJ2-7, the V gene TRBV6-5; 8 bases map to TRBD1. CDR1 is MNHEY and CDR2 is SVGAGI in the germline V gene. The CDR3 is made up of 14 amino acids. V gave up 6 bases and J gave up 7 bases; unmatched junction bases: 11. The CDR3 DNA reads TGTGCCAGCAGCCCCCGTGACAGGGGTGAGGAGCAGTACTTC. Protein sequence: CASSPRDRGEEQYF.

J is TRBJ2-3 and V is TRBV10-1, with a weak D call TRBD2 (6 bases). The CDR3 length is 16 residues. Germline V gene sequence: CDR1 WNHNN, CDR2 SYGVQD (reference sequence). Trimming took 3 bases from V and 3 from J, leaving 16 bases between them. The CDR3 loop is CASSDPRGSGTDTQYF. CDR3 DNA sequence: TGCGCCAGCAGTGACCCCCGGGGGAGTGGAACAGATACGCAGTATTTT.

The rearrangement links TRBV2 to TRBJ2-2, with a tentative D call TRBD1 (6 bases). CDR3 length: 15 amino acids. V lost 6 bases and J 4 bases, leaving 15 bases between the germline ends. Germline loops: CDR1 SNHLY, CDR2 FYNNEI. CDR3 nucleotide sequence: TGTGCCAGCAGAGAGGGGACAACCCTCACCGGGGAGCTGTTTTTT. The encoded protein is CASREGTTLTGELFF. The full variable domain, rest sourced from reference TRBV2 and TRBJ2-2, is EPEVTQTPSHQVTQMGQEVILRCVPISNHLYFYWYRQILGQKVEFLVSFYNNEISEKSEIFDDQFSVERPDGSNFTLKIRSTKLEDSAMYFCASREGTTLTGELFFGEGSRLTVL.

The chain carries TRBV30 and TRBJ1-2; 10 bases align to TRBD1. This CDR3 comprises 18 residues. Germline V CDR1 and CDR2: GTSNPN, SVGIG (reference sequence). V trimming: 0 bases; J trimming: 4 bases; junction bases outside the gene matches: 14. CDR3 bases: TGTGCCTGGAGTGTAAATTTGGCTGGGACAGGGGATCCCTATGGCTACACCTTC. This encodes CAWSVNLAGTGDPYGYTF.

The chain combines TRBV9 with TRBJ2-1; TRBD2 might be the D (6 bases). Germline V gives CDR1 SGDLS, CDR2 YYNGEE. The CDR3 length is 15 residues. The V end was cut by 3 bases, the J end by 7 bases, with 17 bases between. This chain's CDR3 is CASSAVVGRTNEQFF. In DNA form, the CDR3 reads TGTGCCAGCAGCGCCGTCGTCGGGAGAACAAATGAGCAGTTCTTC.

This clone has more than one count but fewer than ten. The rearrangement uses TRBV12-3 or TRBV12-4 and TRBJ1-5; D is unresolved. Trimming shortened V by 2 bases and J by 5 bases, and 7 bases separated the two germline ends. The CDR3 runs to 13 residues. CDR3 in amino acids: CASSLRGHQPQHF. The CDR3 DNA reads TGTGCCAGCAGTTTACGAGGGCATCAGCCCCAGCATTTT.

The gene calls are TRBV11-2 and TRBJ2-1; maybe TRBD1 (6 bases). The CDR3 has 13 residues. Trimming stripped 7 bases from V and 5 bases from J, with 12 bases between. The germline V gene has CDR1 SGHAT and CDR2 FQNNGV. CDR3 sequence reads: CASNHRTDNEQFF. The CDR3 DNA follows: TGTGCCAGCAATCACAGGACAGACAATGAGCAGTTCTTC. Using reference TRBV11-2 and TRBJ2-1 for the parts outside the CDR3, the full variable domain is EAGVAQSPRYKIIEKRQSVAFWCNPISGHATLYWYQQILGQGPKLLIQFQNNGVVDDSQLPKDRFSAERLKGVDSTLKIQPAKLEDSAVYLCASNHRTDNEQFFGPGTRLTVL.

The rearrangement links TRBV9 to TRBJ2-1; TRBD2 might be the D (6 bases). Germline CDR1 is SGDLS and CDR2 is YYNGEE. The CDR3 is 16 residues long. Trimming removed 2 bases at V and 0 bases at J, with 12 bases between. The CDR3 DNA reads as TGTGCCAGCAGCGTGGGTGGCGGGGACTCCTACAATGAGCAGTTCTTC. Its protein product is CASSVGGGDSYNEQFF.

The chain has TRBV7-8 and TRBJ1-4; 7 bases line up with TRBD1. This CDR3 is built from 15 residues. Germline V lookup: CDR1 SGHVS, CDR2 FQNEAQ. Trimming took 5 bases from V and 4 from J; bases not matched to a gene: 7. CDR3 sequence: CASSPGGRINEKLFF. DNA for the CDR3: TGTGCCAGCAGCCCAGGGGGGCGGATTAATGAAAAACTGTTTTTT.

This rearrangement joins TRBV3-1 (or the pseudogene TRBV3-2) to TRBJ1-1, with D maybe TRBD1 (5 bases). The CDR3 covers 14 residues. CDR1 is LGHDT and CDR2 is YNNKEL in the germline V gene (reference sequence). V was pared by 1 base and J by 5 bases, with 11 bases between. CDR3 residues: CASSQGGGGTEAFF. The CDR3 DNA reads as TGTGCCAGCAGCCAAGGGGGGGGAGGGACTGAAGCTTTCTTT.

The V call is TRBV11-3, the J call TRBJ2-1; 10 nucleotides match TRBD2. The CDR3 is made up of 14 amino acids. Unmatched junction bases numbered 7, after V lost 6 bases and J lost 8 bases. Per the germline V gene, CDR1 is SGHNT and CDR2 is YENEEA. The CDR3 DNA follows: TGTGCCAGCAGATCACTAGCGGGAAGGTATGAGCAGTTCTTC. It yields the protein CASRSLAGRYEQFF.

This clone has only one observation. The V gene is TRBV14, the J gene TRBJ2-5; 10 nucleotides line up with TRBD1. The V gene's germline CDR1 is SGHDN and CDR2 FVKESK. The junction had 12 bases not matched to a gene; V was cut back by 4 bases and J by 4 bases. CDR3 size: 17 residues. CDR3 region: CASSRRQGAPLGETQYF. For the CDR3, the DNA is TGTGCCAGCAGCCGCCGACAGGGGGCTCCCCTCGGAGAGACCCAGTACTTC.

The rearrangement links TRBV28 to TRBJ1-1; 7 bases line up with TRBD1. V trimming: 6 bases; J trimming: 2 bases; junction bases outside the gene matches: 18. The germline V gene has CDR1 MDHEN and CDR2 SYDVKM. The CDR3 is made up of 18 amino acids. CDR3 sequence: CASSLMTRLGDRNTEAFF. In DNA, the CDR3 is TGTGCCAGCAGCCTCATGACCCGACTAGGGGACAGAAACACTGAAGCTTTCTTT.

The genes are TRBV7-2 and TRBJ1-2; no reliable D call. The CDR3 loop spans 12 amino acids. The germline V gene has CDR1 SGHTA and CDR2 FQGNSA. V was trimmed by 7 bases and J by 1 base, leaving 7 bases between them. CDR3 sequence (DNA): TGTGCCAGCACCCTCCTTAACTATGGCTACACCTTC. Encoded protein: CASTLLNYGYTF.

The sample holds a few counts of this clone. The chain couples TRBV6-5 to TRBJ1-1; D gene uncertain. CDR1 and CDR2 (germline): MNHEY, SVGAGI. The length of the CDR3 is 14 residues. The V end lost 2 bases, the J end lost 4 bases, and 11 bases lay between the germline ends. The CDR3 loop reads CASSYKEGSTEAFF. Written as DNA, the CDR3 is TGTGCCAGCAGTTACAAGGAGGGAAGCACTGAAGCTTTCTTT.

CDR3 sequence (DNA): TGTGCCAGCAGCTTAGATCGACACTCTGGAAACACCATATATTTT. Translation: CASSLDRHSGNTIYF. The chain links TRBV7-2 to TRBJ1-3; D remains unclear. The CDR3 extends over 15 amino acids. With 1 base removed from V and 0 bases from J, the gap between germline ends came to 7 bases. The germline gives CDR1 SGHTA, CDR2 FQGNSA.

The chain recombines TRBV6-5 with TRBJ2-7; D might be TRBD2 (6 bases). Germline V gene data show CDR1 as MNHEY and CDR2 as SVGAGI. Trimming pared 6 bases from V and 3 bases from J, leaving 12 bases between. The CDR3 contains 13 residues. DNA for the CDR3: TGTGCCAGCAGCCCCGGGGGATACTACGAGCAGTACTTC. Its protein product is CASSPGGYYEQYF.

The V gene is TRBV7-6, the J gene TRBJ2-1, with 9 bases fitting TRBD2. The V gene end was trimmed by 5 bases and the J gene end by 7 bases; junction bases not matched to a gene: 3. CDR3 length: 13 amino acids. Germline V gives CDR1 SGHVS, CDR2 FNYEAQ. The CDR3 bases are TGTGCCAGCAGCGTACTAGCGGGTAATGAGCAGTTCTTC. Its protein product is CASSVLAGNEQFF.

This chain links TRBV7-9 with TRBJ2-2; 9 positions agree with TRBD2. Germline loops: CDR1 SEHNR, CDR2 FQNEAQ (reference sequence). With 0 bases clipped from V and 4 bases from J, the junction kept 6 bases outside the gene matches. The CDR3 length is 17 residues. The CDR3 sequence: CASSLAGSGSSTGELFF. The CDR3 region has the DNA TGTGCCAGCAGCTTAGCGGGTAGCGGGAGTTCCACCGGGGAGCTGTTTTTT. Full variable domain (rest looked up from reference TRBV7-9 and TRBJ2-2): DTGVSQNPRHKITKRGQNVTFRCDPISEHNRLYWYRQTLGQGPEFLTYFQNEAQLEKSRLLSDRFSAERPKGSFSTLEIQRTEQGDSAMYLCASSLAGSGSSTGELFFGEGSRLTVL.

The V gene is TRBV27, the J gene TRBJ1-5; D uncertain. V shed 2 bases and J shed 9 bases, with 11 bases lying between them. This CDR3 has 13 residues. Germline CDR1 reads MNHEY; CDR2 reads SMNVEV (reference sequence). The CDR3 sequence: CASSLRESRPQHF. The CDR3 DNA follows: TGTGCCAGCAGTTTACGGGAAAGTAGGCCCCAGCATTTT.

The chain joins TRBV19 to TRBJ2-7, with a weak D call TRBD2 (6 bases). CDR3 length: 14 amino acids. Germline CDR1 LNHDA, CDR2 SQIVND (reference sequence). The V and J ends lost 3 bases and 5 bases respectively, with 14 bases between them. CDR3 loop: CASSIAGLSDEQYF. In nucleotides, the CDR3 is TGTGCCAGTAGTATTGCGGGACTGTCCGACGAGCAGTACTTC.

The chain links TRBV5-4 to TRBJ1-4; 9 bases are shared with TRBD1. Per the germline V gene, CDR1 is SGHNT and CDR2 is YYREEE (reference sequence). The CDR3 contains 14 residues. With 4 bases clipped from V and 8 bases from J, the junction kept 6 bases outside the gene matches. CDR3 protein: CASSPGQGREKLFF. The CDR3 nucleotides are TGTGCCAGCAGCCCCGGACAGGGGAGGGAAAAACTGTTTTTT.

This clone showed up just a few times. The V and J genes are TRBV20-1 and TRBJ1-1; D is unresolved. CDR3 length: 10 residues. CDR1 and CDR2 from the germline V gene are DFQATT and SNEGSKA (reference sequence). V was cut by 3 bases and J by 12 bases, with 11 bases left in between. CDR3 in amino acids: CSASWQRTFF. Written as DNA, the CDR3 is TGCAGTGCTAGTTGGCAGAGGACTTTCTTT.

V and J are TRBV7-9 and TRBJ2-7, with D possibly TRBD2 on 6 matching bases. The CDR3 covers 13 residues. V shed 6 bases and J shed 8 bases, with 17 bases lying between them. The germline gives CDR1 SEHNR, CDR2 FQNEAQ (reference sequence). Here the CDR3 DNA reads TGTGCCAGCAGTTTCGGGACTCCCTCGAAGCAGTACTTC. The encoded protein is CASSFGTPSKQYF. The full variable domain, with the rest looked up from reference TRBV7-9 and TRBJ2-7, is DTGVSQNPRHKITKRGQNVTFRCDPISEHNRLYWYRQTLGQGPEFLTYFQNEAQLEKSRLLSDRFSAERPKGSFSTLEIQRTEQGDSAMYLCASSFGTPSKQYFGPGTRLTVT.

The rearrangement uses TRBV6-1 and TRBJ1-5; 7 bases fit TRBD1. Losses at the gene ends were 0 bases for V and 5 bases for J; bases not matched to a gene: 7. This CDR3 has 16 residues. Germline CDR1 reads MNHNS; CDR2 reads SASEGT. The CDR3 reads CASSEAGGLSYQPQHF. The CDR3 DNA follows: TGTGCCAGCAGTGAAGCAGGGGGCTTAAGCTATCAGCCCCAGCATTTT.

V usage is TRBV7-8 and J usage is TRBJ2-7, with TRBD1 matching over 7 bases. Germline V CDR1 and CDR2: SGHVS, FQNEAQ. This CDR3 has 13 residues. V lost 5 bases to trimming and J lost 4 bases; unmatched junction nucleotides: 5. For the CDR3, the DNA is TGTGCCAGCAGCCGCCAGACAGGGTACGAGCAGTACTTC. It specifies CASSRQTGYEQYF.

The chain links TRBV9 to TRBJ2-1; D perhaps matches TRBD2 (6 bases). This CDR3 has 15 amino acids. V gave up 2 bases and J gave up 0 bases, with 9 bases separating them. Germline CDR1 SGDLS, CDR2 YYNGEE. CDR3 in DNA: TGTGCCAGCAGCGTTGGACTAAACTCCTACAATGAGCAGTTCTTC. It specifies CASSVGLNSYNEQFF.

The rearrangement links TRBV7-9 to TRBJ1-6; D perhaps matches TRBD1 (5 bases). V gave up 5 bases and J gave up 1 base, with 18 bases separating them. The germline gives CDR1 SEHNR, CDR2 FQNEAQ (reference sequence). The CDR3 consists of 18 residues. This CDR3 reads CASSHRILGRSYNSPLHF. As DNA, the CDR3 is TGTGCCAGCAGCCACAGGATCTTGGGGCGTTCCTATAATTCACCCCTCCACTTT.

The J gene is TRBJ2-7, the V gene TRBV5-8; TRBD2 might be the D (5 bases). Germline CDR1 SGHTS, CDR2 YDEGEE. Trimming removed 7 bases from V and 5 bases from J, with 19 bases in between. This CDR3 spans 14 amino acids. CDR3 loop: CASDGGQILDEQYF. The DNA for the CDR3 is TGTGCCAGCGATGGCGGGCAAATTCTCGACGAGCAGTACTTC.

This sequence joins TRBV15 and TRBJ2-1; the D is unclear. Trimming took off 0 bases at V and 5 bases at J, with 8 bases between the two ends. The CDR3 extends over 14 amino acids. Germline CDR1 is LNHNV and CDR2 is YYDKDF (reference sequence). As DNA, the CDR3 is TGTGCCACCAGCAGAGAAAACTACCACAATGAGCAGTTCTTC. Protein product: CATSRENYHNEQFF.